This T cell receptor beta chain appears in the sequencing data of a study of blood T cell repertoires in COVID-19. Study as a whole: The origin of the acute and convalescent COVID-19 samples was the United States, Italy and Spain. T cells, B-cell-depleted T cells, or PBMCs supplied cDNA or gDNA.

Repertoires were generated with immunoSEQ multiplex PCR, while TCRdb's copy carries only in-frame clones and drops some. Here the sample spans fewer than 700,000 clones, approximately 88% being singletons. The CDR3 has 13 amino acids. Trimming removed 5 bases from V and 2 bases from J, with 11 bases in between. Germline V lookup: CDR1 SGHNT, CDR2 YYREEE (reference sequence). Sequencing input: peripheral blood. This clonotype originated in a woman aged 45-59 years with COVID-19, enrolled during active disease. V is TRBV5-4 and J is TRBJ2-7; tentative D call: TRBD2 (5 bases). The CDR3 sequence: CASRATGAYEQYF. CDR3 sequence (DNA): TGTGCCAGCAGGGCTACCGGGGCCTACGAGCAGTACTTC.